Below are 6 T cell receptor beta chains sequenced from a single sample in a study of cytomegalovirus exposure and HLA in healthy donors. The PCR made use of 60 Vbeta and 13 Jbeta primers. Method: immunoSEQ multiplex PCR; TCRdb's copy keeps in-frame clones and lacks some. The data show about 150,000 clones, 75% to 85% seen once. Material: PBMCs. The receptors here all came from a man between 50 and 59 years old in good health and CMV-seropositive.

The V call is TRBV6-6, the J call TRBJ1-2; a possible D gene is TRBD1 (6 bases). The CDR3 runs to 12 residues. The V end was cut by 11 bases, the J end by 8 bases, with 18 bases between. CDR1 and CDR2 (germline): MNHNY, SVGAGI (reference sequence). The CDR3 nucleotides read TGTGCCGGGTACACAGGGATCCGAGGCTACACCTTC. It translates to CAGYTGIRGYTF.

This clone was recorded only once. The chain couples TRBV14 to TRBJ2-3; 8 positions agree with TRBD2. The CDR3 loop spans 16 amino acids. Per germline, CDR1 SGHDN and CDR2 FVKESK. J lost 2 bases, V lost 2 bases, and 6 bases had no gene match. For the CDR3, the DNA is TGTGCCAGCAGCCAACGGCGAGCGGGGGCCACAGATACGCAGTATTTT. Translation gives CASSQRRAGATDTQYF.

This sequence joins TRBV6-5 and TRBJ2-5, with TRBD1 matching 9 bases. The germline gives CDR1 MNHEY, CDR2 SVGAGI. The CDR3 runs 15 residues. The ends lost 6 bases at V and 5 bases at J; junction bases unmatched: 10. The CDR3 DNA sequence: TGTGCCAGCAGACCGGGACAGGGTGGGATGGAGACCCAGTACTTC. It specifies CASRPGQGGMETQYF.

This clone has a handful of counts. This rearrangement joins TRBV11-1 to TRBJ2-5, with D maybe TRBD2 (6 bases). The CDR3 totals 15 residues. V was clipped by 1 base and J by 8 bases, with 17 bases between them. The germline gives CDR1 SGHAT, CDR2 FQDESV (reference sequence). The CDR3 spells CASSLVSGGRVTQYF. The CDR3 DNA is TGTGCCAGCAGCTTAGTTAGCGGAGGCCGCGTTACCCAGTACTTC. The full variable domain, its missing parts supplied by reference TRBV11-1 and TRBJ2-5, is EAEVAQSPRYKITEKSQAVAFWCDPISGHATLYWYRQILGQGPELLVQFQDESVVDDSQLPKDRFSAERLKGVDSTLKIQPAELGDSAMYLCASSLVSGGRVTQYFGPGTRLLVL.

The chain carries TRBV6-6 and TRBJ1-2, with a possible D match to TRBD1 (5 bases). Between the trimmed V and J ends, which lost 6 bases and 4 bases, there was a span of 15 bases. Germline assignment: CDR1 MNHNY and CDR2 SVGAGI (reference sequence). The CDR3 totals 14 residues. CDR3 in amino acids: CASRNLMTVYGYTF. DNA of the CDR3: TGTGCCAGCAGAAATCTGATGACAGTCTATGGCTACACCTTC.

V is TRBV2 and J is TRBJ1-4; the D gene is possibly TRBD1 (5 bases). The CDR3 consists of 15 residues. The germline CDR1 and CDR2 sequences are SNHLY and FYNNEI. The V end lost 1 base, the J end lost 7 bases, and 13 bases lay between the germline ends. The CDR3 is CASSEVGGVGEKLFF. CDR3 DNA sequence: TGTGCCAGCAGTGAAGTCGGAGGGGTTGGTGAAAAACTGTTTTTT.